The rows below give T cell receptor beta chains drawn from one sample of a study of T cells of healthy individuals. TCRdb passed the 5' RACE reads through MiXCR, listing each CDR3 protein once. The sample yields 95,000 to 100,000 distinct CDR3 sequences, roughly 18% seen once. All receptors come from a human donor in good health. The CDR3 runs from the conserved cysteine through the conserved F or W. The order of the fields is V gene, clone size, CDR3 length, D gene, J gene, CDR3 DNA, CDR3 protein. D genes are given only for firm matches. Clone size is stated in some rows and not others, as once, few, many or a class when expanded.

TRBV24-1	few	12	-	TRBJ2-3	TGTGCCACCAGTGATTTGAGAGATACGCAGTATTTT	CATSDLRDTQYF
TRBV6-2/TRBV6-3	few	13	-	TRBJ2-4	TGTGCCAGCAGTTACGCGGCGAGAAACATTCAGTACTTC	CASSYAARNIQYF
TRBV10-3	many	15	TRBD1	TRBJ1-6	TGTGCCATCAGTAGTTCACAGGGGATTGATTCACCCCTCCACTTT	CAISSSQGIDSPLHF
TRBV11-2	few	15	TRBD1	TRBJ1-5	TGTGCCAGCAGCTTGGACAGGGGGGTCAATCAGCCCCAGCATTTT	CASSLDRGVNQPQHF
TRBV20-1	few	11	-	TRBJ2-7	TGCAGTGCGTCGGGCCTCTACGAGCAGTACTTC	CSASGLYEQYF
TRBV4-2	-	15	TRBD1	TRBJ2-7	TGTGCCAGCAGCCAAGAAAATCAACAGGGGTACGAGCAGTACTTC	CASSQENQQGYEQYF
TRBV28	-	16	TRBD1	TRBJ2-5	TGTGCCAGCAGTTTTCTAGGACAGGGCAATGTAGAGACCCAGTACTTC	CASSFLGQGNVETQYF
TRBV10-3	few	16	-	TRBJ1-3	TGTGCCATCAGTGGGTTTTTCGGGGACATCGGAAACACCATATATTTT	CAISGFFGDIGNTIYF
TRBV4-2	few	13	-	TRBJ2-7	TGTGCCAGCAGCCAAGATCGGGGCCCGGAGCAGTACTTC	CASSQDRGPEQYF
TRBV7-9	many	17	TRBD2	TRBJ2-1	TGTGCCAGCAGCCTACCCCCGGGACTAGCGGGAGTCAATGAGCAGTTCTTC	CASSLPPGLAGVNEQFF
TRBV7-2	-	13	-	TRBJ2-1	TGTGCCAGCAGCTTTCAACAGGGCTATGAGCAGTTCTTC	CASSFQQGYEQFF
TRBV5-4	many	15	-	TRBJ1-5	TGTGCCAGCAGCTTGGACGGGATAGGAGATCAGCCCCAGCATTTT	CASSLDGIGDQPQHF
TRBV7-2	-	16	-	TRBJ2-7	TGTGCCAGCAGCTTAGCCCTCGGCGGAAACTCCTACGAGCAGTACTTC	CASSLALGGNSYEQYF